This TCR beta chain is from a study of T cells in Graves' hyperthyroidism and ophthalmopathy (dated by TCRdb to about 2019). Background for the entire study: Peripheral blood samples were taken at the time of initial diagnosis, prior to any treatment. To identify TCR V-J signatures that set the groups apart, the researchers used a discovery cohort of 100 patients, made up of 40 to 45 with Graves' ophthalmopathy and 57 with stable Graves' hyperthyroidism. An independent validation cohort of around 20 hyperthyroidism patients and roughly 16 patients who later progressed to ophthalmopathy tested prospective prediction of ophthalmopathy. The roughly 90 discovery patients were divided at random into training and test sets in a 7:3 ratio. Thyroid tissue and blood T-cell repertoires from several Graves' hyperthyroidism patients were also compared in the study. Once sampling was done, hyperthyroidism patients were given methimazole at a starting dose of 30 mg daily, whereas ophthalmopathy patients were given high-dose intravenous methylprednisolone. The paper reports TCR Vbeta CDR3 sequencing of approximately 140 peripheral blood samples: around 45 ophthalmopathy, about 75 hyperthyroidism and 17 progressor patients.

Reading from cysteine to phenylalanine, the CDR3 counts 14 amino acids. CDR3 DNA is the only sequence kept; it has 42 bases, read in frame from the first base. Trimming removed 1 base from V and 6 bases from J, leaving 10 bases between the germline ends. A remark on this clonotype: The antigen it binds to is not known. The input lacks base qualities; no much larger clone sits a single base away.

The TCR beta CDR3 regions were amplified from RNA transcripts. The first round of RT-PCR for the TCR CDR3 was performed with the HTBI primer set and the Qiagen OneStep RT-PCR kit. The libraries were constructed in a second round of multiplex PCR and then size-selected and purified. Paired-end sequencing of the libraries was performed with 100 bp reads on an Illumina HiSeq2000. The published analysis was carried out like this. SOAPnuke was used to process the raw data, removing reads that contained adapters or uncalled bases, had a mean Phred below 15, or lacked an exact match to the constant primer or identifier. COPE v1.2.5 was used to merge the high-quality paired reads, and each unique nucleotide sequence was defined as a clonotype. MiTCR v1.1 was used to align clonotypes to the IMGT TRBV, TRBD and TRBJ reference segments. The analysis included only V-J combinations with a frequency above 0.0001, which together covered 98% to 99.2% of the repertoires. A TCS score was defined as the ratio between F50 (clonal expansion) and ExV (chaos), using BLOSUM62-based TCRdist between CDR3 peptides within each V-J. Welch's t-statistics and random forest reduced around 550 V-J features to 13, which were used in a naive Bayes classifier (R e1071). TCRdb reprocessed the public reads (quality trimming at Q25 with fastp, clone calling with MiXCR) and kept in-frame beta chains. When rows share a CDR3 protein, they turn into one entry using the most common DNA and genes. TCRdb, rather than the study authors, made the V and J calls. This sample is represented by over 650,000 distinct CDR3 sequences; roughly 15% of them were singletons. Around 7.7% of the sample lies in the top ten.

Study-level results and caveats: In validation, the model predicted progression to ophthalmopathy a median of about 6.5 months before onset, with approximately 68% sensitivity and around 76% specificity. Sample size was not statistically predetermined, and blinding of investigators to group allocation was not performed. Most expanded thyroid clonotypes (frequency above 0.001) were also detected in blood, a finding suggesting that blood repertoires may reflect thyroid immune responses. Ophthalmopathy was separated from stable hyperthyroidism by a 13 V-J signature model, with around 90% sensitivity and roughly 81% specificity obtained in cross-validation and 80%/75% obtained in testing.

Graves' hyperthyroidism was defined as stable when no progression to ophthalmopathy occurred over 18 months of follow-up. Hyperthyroidism patients were newly diagnosed, with disease duration under 2 months, and aged 18 to 65 years. Patients with uncontrolled infections, other autoimmune diseases, pregnancy or lactation were excluded. Diagnoses were based on clinical symptoms, serum thyroxine and TRAb, thyroid ultrasound and orbital computed tomography. PBMCs were separated from over 9 ml of fresh peripheral blood using Ficoll-Paque density gradient centrifugation. Total RNA was extracted using Trizol reagent, and RNA quality was assessed on an Agilent 2100 Bioanalyzer.

This receptor was taken from a man in his late teens or twenties with Graves' hyperthyroidism. The rearrangement combines TRBV12-3 or TRBV12-4 with TRBJ1-3, with the D gene too uncertain to name. Sample: blood. The sequence in DNA is TGTGCCAGCAGTTTAGGGACGATTCTAAACACCATATATTTT. It codes for CASSLGTILNTIYF.